A selection of T cell receptor beta chains follows, all from one sample in a study of OX40 agonist ivuxolimab in advanced cancers. Libraries were prepared by immunoSEQ multiplex PCR; TCRdb keeps only in-frame clonotypes and omits some of them. The table shows 85,000 to 130,000 clones, with roughly nine tenths occurring only once. The sequenced sample was CD4+ or CD8+ T cells sorted from blood, obtained in a trial of the OX40 agonist ivuxolimab. These receptors were collected from an adult with an advanced solid tumor such as melanoma, head and neck, liver or kidney cancer. Both conserved end residues are part of each CDR3. The D gene is left open where the match is weak. The listing skips clone size in some rows; elsewhere it reads once, few, many or a size class.

J: TRBJ2-7; V: TRBV15; D: .; size: .; DNA: TGTGCCACCAGCAGAGATCCGAGCTCCTACGAGCAGTACTTC; CDR3: CATSRDPSSYEQYF
J: TRBJ2-5; V: TRBV7-2; D: .; size: few; DNA: TGTGCCAGCAGTTTGAACAGCCAGACCCAGTACTTC; CDR3: CASSLNSQTQYF
J: TRBJ2-1; V: TRBV6-5; D: .; size: .; DNA: TGTGCCAGCAGTTACTCGGGGCGGAGTGAGCAGTTCTTC; CDR3: CASSYSGRSEQFF
J: TRBJ2-5; V: TRBV28; D: TRBD2; size: .; DNA: TGTGCCAGCAGTTTGACTAGCGCACAAGAGACCCAGTACTTC; CDR3: CASSLTSAQETQYF
J: TRBJ2-5; V: TRBV7-2; D: .; size: .; DNA: TGTGCCAGCAGCTTAAATCGAAAGACCCAGTACTTC; CDR3: CASSLNRKTQYF
J: TRBJ2-1; V: TRBV7-9; D: .; size: .; DNA: TGTGCCAGCAGCTCCCGTCAGGACTGGTCGCAGTTCTTC; CDR3: CASSSRQDWSQFF
J: TRBJ2-3; V: TRBV12-2; D: .; size: .; DNA: TGTGCAAGTCGCTTAGTAGGGACAGGGGTTGGATTGGTGAATACGCAGTATTTT; CDR3: CASRLVGTGVGLVNTQYF
J: TRBJ2-2; V: TRBV9; D: TRBD2; size: .; DNA: TGTGCCAGCAGCGCCCAGGGAGCGGGAGGGGGTACCGGGGAGCTGTTTTTT; CDR3: CASSAQGAGGGTGELFF
J: TRBJ2-5; V: TRBV16; D: .; size: .; DNA: TGTGCCAGCAGCCCAGGCTTGGGGGGAGAGACCCAGTACTTC; CDR3: CASSPGLGGETQYF
J: TRBJ2-7; V: TRBV28; D: TRBD2; size: .; DNA: TGTGCCAGCAGCGGGACTAGCGGATACTACGAGCAGTACTTC; CDR3: CASSGTSGYYEQYF
J: TRBJ2-2; V: TRBV18; D: TRBD1; size: .; DNA: TGTGCCAGCTCAGTGACAGGGCCCGCGAACACCGGGGAGCTGTTTTTT; CDR3: CASSVTGPANTGELFF
J: TRBJ2-3; V: TRBV6-6; D: .; size: .; DNA: TGTGCCAGCAGTTCAGGGATGAGTGTAATAGCAGATACGCAGTATTTT; CDR3: CASSSGMSVIADTQYF
J: TRBJ1-4; V: TRBV27; D: .; size: .; DNA: TGTGCCAGCAGTTTAGTCCCGACAGTCGGCGAAGAAAAACTGTTTTTT; CDR3: CASSLVPTVGEEKLFF
J: TRBJ1-4; V: TRBV30; D: .; size: .; DNA: TGTGCCTGGAGCGGAGCTGGGGCGCTTGGTGAAAAACTGTTTTTT; CDR3: CAWSGAGALGEKLFF
J: TRBJ2-4; V: TRBV5-1; D: .; size: .; DNA: TGCGCCAGCAGCTTGGGGGTGGCAGGGGTGGCCAAAAACATTCAGTACTTC; CDR3: CASSLGVAGVAKNIQYF
J: TRBJ2-1; V: TRBV27; D: .; size: .; DNA: TGTGCCAGCAGTTTATTCTGGCGGGACAAGAACAATGAGCAGTTCTTC; CDR3: CASSLFWRDKNNEQFF
J: TRBJ2-2; V: TRBV7-9; D: .; size: .; DNA: TGTGCCAGCAGCTTAGACCCGGACACCGGGGAGCTGTTTTTT; CDR3: CASSLDPDTGELFF
J: TRBJ1-3; V: TRBV7-9; D: .; size: .; DNA: TGTGCCAGCAGCTTACAGGGGAGTGGTGGAAACACCATATATTTT; CDR3: CASSLQGSGGNTIYF
J: TRBJ2-2; V: TRBV18; D: .; size: once; DNA: TGTGCCAGCTCACCGGGCCGTAACACCGGGGAGCTGTTTTTT; CDR3: CASSPGRNTGELFF
J: TRBJ2-2; V: TRBV19; D: TRBD1; size: .; DNA: TGTGCCAGTAGTATAGCCGCGACAGGGCGCACCGGGGAGCTGTTTTTT; CDR3: CASSIAATGRTGELFF
J: TRBJ2-1; V: TRBV19; D: TRBD1; size: .; DNA: TGTGCCAGTAGTAGGGCAGGGGGCGTGAATGAGCAGTTCTTC; CDR3: CASSRAGGVNEQFF
J: TRBJ1-4; V: TRBV19; D: TRBD1; size: .; DNA: TGTGCCAGTAGTATTAACCGGGACAGATTTTTGGGCGCTAATGAAAAACTGTTTTTT; CDR3: CASSINRDRFLGANEKLFF
J: TRBJ1-1; V: TRBV4-1; D: .; size: few; DNA: TGCGCCAGCAGCCGCAGGCGGAACACTGAAGCTTTCTTT; CDR3: CASSRRRNTEAFF
J: TRBJ1-6; V: TRBV7-2; D: .; size: .; DNA: TGTGCCAGCAGGGGACGGAATAATTCACCCCTCCACTTT; CDR3: CASRGRNNSPLHF
J: TRBJ2-5; V: TRBV7-7; D: .; size: .; DNA: TGTGCCAGCAGCATGGGACGTCCGCAAGAGACCCAGTACTTC; CDR3: CASSMGRPQETQYF
J: TRBJ2-7; V: TRBV5-1; D: TRBD2; size: few; DNA: TGCGCCAGCAGCCCGGCGACTAGCGGTCCCTACGAGCAGTACTTC; CDR3: CASSPATSGPYEQYF
J: TRBJ2-1; V: TRBV4-2; D: .; size: .; DNA: TGTGCCAGCAGCCAAGTGGGCGGCGTGGGAGATGAGCAGTTCTTC; CDR3: CASSQVGGVGDEQFF
J: TRBJ1-5; V: TRBV28; D: .; size: .; DNA: TGTGCCAGCAGTATCTGGGGACGATTTGGACAGCCCCAGCATTTT; CDR3: CASSIWGRFGQPQHF
J: TRBJ2-7; V: TRBV7-8; D: TRBD2; size: .; DNA: TGTGCCAGCAGCCCCCAAAGCGGGACGATCTCCTACGAGCAGTACTTC; CDR3: CASSPQSGTISYEQYF
J: TRBJ2-2; V: TRBV19; D: .; size: .; DNA: TGTGCCAGTAGTCCGGCGGGAAGCACGAACACCGGGGAGCTGTTTTTT; CDR3: CASSPAGSTNTGELFF
J: TRBJ2-7; V: TRBV7-9; D: TRBD1; size: few; DNA: TGTGCCAGCAGCCCCTCCGGACAGGCCCCCGGGCAGTACTTC; CDR3: CASSPSGQAPGQYF
J: TRBJ2-7; V: TRBV4-2; D: TRBD2; size: .; DNA: TGTGCCAGCAGCCAACCCGGGACTAGCGGGAGTGGGCAGTACTTC; CDR3: CASSQPGTSGSGQYF
J: TRBJ2-2; V: TRBV10-3; D: TRBD1; size: .; DNA: TGTGCCATCAGTGATATTACAGGGGGATTCACCGGGGAGCTGTTTTTT; CDR3: CAISDITGGFTGELFF
J: TRBJ2-7; V: TRBV7-6; D: TRBD2; size: .; DNA: TGTGCCAGCAGCTGGGCGGGAGTTAGCGAGCAGTACTTC; CDR3: CASSWAGVSEQYF
J: TRBJ1-2; V: TRBV5-1; D: .; size: .; DNA: TGCGCCAGCAGCTTGAATCTTGCCAACTATGGCTACACCTTC; CDR3: CASSLNLANYGYTF
J: TRBJ1-2; V: TRBV20-1; D: .; size: .; DNA: TGCAGTGCTCGCGACTATGGCTACACCTTC; CDR3: CSARDYGYTF
J: TRBJ2-7; V: TRBV5-4; D: .; size: .; DNA: TGTGCCAGCAGCTTGCAGGGCTCCCAGGGCGAGCAGTACTTC; CDR3: CASSLQGSQGEQYF
J: TRBJ1-6; V: TRBV9; D: .; size: .; DNA: TGTGCCAGCAGCGAAGCAGGGGACAATTCACCCCTCCACTTT; CDR3: CASSEAGDNSPLHF
J: TRBJ2-5; V: TRBV10-3; D: .; size: .; DNA: TGTGCCACGAGTCAGGGGTTACAAGAGACCCAGTACTTC; CDR3: CATSQGLQETQYF
J: TRBJ1-4; V: TRBV11-2; D: TRBD1; size: .; DNA: TGTGCCAGCAGCACATCCGGGACAGGGGCTGAAAAACTGTTTTTT; CDR3: CASSTSGTGAEKLFF